This T cell receptor (beta chain) appears in the sequencing data of a study of early T cells in non-severe SARS-CoV-2 infection. Study conclusions and caveats: Anti-spike CD8 responses were favored by VDJdb matching, which missed private and CD4 specificities.

This clonotype was detected many times. Its antigen remains unknown. Looked up from germline, CDR1 is MNHNY and CDR2 is SVGAGI (reference sequence). This CDR3 contains 12 residues. The V and J ends lost 8 bases and 1 base respectively, with 8 bases between them. Unique molecular identifiers were affixed to single, distinct cDNA molecules. TCRdb used MiXCR to reprocess the 5' RACE reads, holding one entry per CDR3 protein. Of some 46,000 distinct CDR3 sequences in the sample, about 6% were seen once. The genes are TRBV6-6 and TRBJ1-1; possible D gene TRBD1, 5 bases. The clonotype comes from an adult who was a healthcare worker with PCR-confirmed SARS-CoV-2 infection or an uninfected control (not recorded which). The source was whole blood, collected at baseline. Here the CDR3 reads CASLGGNTEAFF. The CDR3 coding sequence is TGTGCCAGCCTGGGGGGGAACACTGAAGCTTTCTTT.